The sequence of this TCR beta chain was determined in a study of cytomegalovirus exposure and HLA in healthy donors (dated by TCRdb to the late 2010s). Regarding the research as a whole: According to an earlier analysis of several hundred of the donors, about 179 million T cells yielded over 100 million unique TCR beta sequences and less than 300 Gb of sequence data. Among around 400 genotyped donors of the cohort, an average of roughly 240,000 unique TCR beta nucleotide sequences were sequenced per donor, approximately 20% of them non-productive. The study profiled the T cell repertoires of some 610 subjects by immunosequencing and related them to cytomegalovirus serostatus. A later genetic analysis took genome-wide SNP genotypes for about 55% of the roughly 700 donors and used that subset as a discovery cohort. Rather than using new phenotypic data, the later analysis identified candidate immune exposures from TCR beta sequences and from how often those sequences occurred across donors. Both class I and class II loci were covered by HLA typing, at four-digit resolution. In addition to the first cohort of around 670 subjects, a separate validation cohort of about 120 different subjects was used. To decide whether each TCR beta V gene segment behaved as functional or pseudogenic, an earlier analysis of some 600 of the donors relied on high-throughput TCR beta sequencing. To predict cytomegalovirus infection status, the study combined high-throughput TCR immunosequencing, statistical association of individual TCRs with disease status, and machine learning. Four to six DR-DQ haplotypes were handled as single units for association and clustering, since linkage in the cohort was strong. To study patterns of TCR occurrence, a later analysis re-analyzed previously published TCR beta repertoires from 550 to 800 donors and added high-resolution HLA genotyping. The aim of the study was to test whether cataloging public T cell receptors could identify signatures of past pathogen exposure. Among the roughly 400 genotyped donors, around 81% belonged to the genetic ancestry cluster associated with self-reported Caucasian donors. Every discovery cohort repertoire had been produced on one sequencing platform. About 300 gigabases of sequencing data and approximately 80 million unique TCR sequences were included in an early release covering roughly 600 HLA-typed donors. Alongside the repertoire data, information on donor age, sex, ethnicity and CMV serostatus was compiled. Typing coverage differed by locus: A, B, C, DRB1 and DQB1 were typed in about 620-630 donors, DQA1 in about 560, DPA1 in 600 to 610, and DPB1 in 450 to 480.

Library prep was done by the immunoSEQ multiplex PCR assay. For the multiplex PCR, a mixture combining 60 forward primers for TCR Vbeta segments and 13 reverse primers for TCR Jbeta segments was used. The CDR3 region of rearranged TCR beta genes was amplified from genomic DNA by a multiplex PCR assay. The Illumina HiSeq System was used to sequence the amplified TCR beta libraries as 87-base-pair reads. Concerning the study's data processing: In a later analysis, 77 million or so unique TCR beta chains were counted across the approximately 640 repertoires, and roughly 11 million of these chains were shared by at least two donors. Raw reads were error-corrected and collapsed into unique sequences by a nearest-neighbor algorithm in which closely related sequences were merged to remove PCR and sequencing errors. CDR3 sequences were aligned to IMGT reference sequences to assign V, D and J gene segments. Each retained sequence needed at least a six-nucleotide match to both a V gene segment and a J gene segment. A rearrangement counted as productive if the CDR3 had no stop codons and remained in frame with V and J, and every other rearrangement counted as non-productive. Following IMGT convention, CDR3 was defined as the stretch from the second conserved V-encoded cysteine up to the conserved J-encoded phenylalanine. Sequences without an unambiguous match to a single V gene segment were excluded from the earlier analysis of about 630 of the donors. An earlier analysis of approximately 590 of the donors classified V segments as functional when productive rearrangements were above 56.7% and as segregating when the standard deviation between donors was above 5%. A statistical classification framework was built for diagnosing cytomegalovirus status from the catalog of TCR beta chain sequences. In a later analysis, V and J genes were assigned by comparing TCR nucleotide sequences against IMGT/GENE-DB human TR gene sequences. In a later analysis, CDR3 sequences and most-parsimonious VDJ recombination scenarios were assigned using the TCRdist pipeline. In a later analysis, each TCR beta chain was defined by its CDR3 amino acid sequence together with its V-gene family, and reads lacking a unique V-gene family were excluded. To address suspected cross-contamination and a sequencing artifact, a later analysis removed under 600 highly shared, low-generation-probability nucleotide sequences. In a later analysis, a clonal expansion index was calculated for each public chain from normalized within-repertoire ranks of inferred template counts. A later analysis computed generation probabilities with a VDJ recombination model fitted to out-of-frame rearrangements, and checked the results against IGoR. In a later analysis, TCR-TCR, TCR-HLA and TCR-CMV co-occurrence was scored with hypergeometric tests, and a repertoire-size bias correction was applied to TCR pairs. A later analysis estimated false discovery rates by permuting HLA or CMV assignments 20 times. In a later analysis, co-occurring TCRs were grouped using DBSCAN, and TCRdist sequence similarity was added for clustering within HLA-allele-positive subsets. Repertoires with fewer than 30,000 or more than 120,000 public chains were left out of co-occurrence clustering, as were roughly five repertoires with anomalous nucleotide sharing. TCRdb took this table from immuneACCESS and kept in-frame rearrangements with V and J called. Such tables lack part of the clones; where checked against another copy, unresolved V genes explain under half of the gap, and the rest is unexplained. V, J and clone size were drawn from that table, and D and trimming were deduced from the DNA. This sample's table has entries for around 33,000 clones. The ten largest clones add up to under 4.5% of the sample.

From a lookup of the germline V gene, CDR1 and CDR2 are SQVTM and ANQGSEA. There are 17 amino acids in the CDR3, from cysteine to phenylalanine inclusive. Only the CDR3 part of the read is kept: 51 bases, read in frame from the first base. The V end gives up 4 bases and the J end 9 bases, leaving 18 bases in the junction not matched to a gene. Worth noting for this clone: Its specific antigen is unknown.

The research as a whole found: CMV serostatus was the only immune exposure information available for the cohort. The classifier was reported to diagnose cytomegalovirus status with high specificity and sensitivity in both the original and validation cohorts. Assigning TCR associations to individual alleles was difficult when HLA alleles, especially DR and DQ, strongly co-occurred. In an earlier analysis of some 500 of the donors, most TCR beta V segments appeared in productive rearrangements about 87% or about 30% of the time, broadly matching IMGT annotations. Only TCR beta chains were sequenced in this cohort, and the absence of alpha or paired-chain data limited detectable features. It was suggested by the authors that the approach could potentially be generalized to other disease states and immunological phenotypes. A later analysis associated approximately 17,000 TCR beta sequences with specific HLA alleles at a false discovery rate of 0.05. Correlated functional status among segregating V segments might be attributable to linkage disequilibrium, but an unknown experimental factor could not be ruled out. A later genetic analysis associated a missense DCLRE1C variant with V-gene and J-gene trimming of TCR beta chains, and an independent cohort replicated the association. A later genetic analysis reported fewer N-insertions in productive TCRs among donors in an Asian-associated ancestry cluster than the roughly 650-donor mean. Because the 87-base-pair reads could not distinguish some IMGT-functional V segments, including TRBV6-2 and TRBV6-3, those segments were excluded. In a later analysis, several top co-occurrence clusters were reported to appear linked to parvovirus B19, influenza, CMV and Epstein-Barr virus. Because HLA typing was missing for some donors at each locus, association tests included only the typed subset. A later analysis found that HLA-associated TCR beta chains were more clonally expanded and had lower generation probabilities than equally common non-associated chains. Most TCR sequences were seen in very few donors, while some public TCRs were found in many individuals. According to a later analysis, most CMV-associated TCR beta chains appeared to be HLA-restricted, and the HLA associations seemed to be driven largely by CMV exposure. A later analysis found that TCR association rates varied across HLA loci, with DRB1 alleles showing the most associated TCRs and HLA-C alleles the fewest. Seventeen rarely observed V segments, including chromosome 9 orphons, were excluded from the earlier analysis of 550 to 700 of the donors because counts were too low. A cluster of highly shared sequence variants was judged likely to be a technical artifact of the sequencing pipeline. A further reported finding was that TCR beta sequences accurately predicted the HLA-A and HLA-B alleles for most subjects in the first cohort. Roughly uniform sequencing depth across donors was assumed in presence/absence analyses, although this assumption may not hold. The study listed 150 to 200 TCR beta chains as associated with cytomegalovirus. A few of the identified cytomegalovirus-associated TCR beta chains were confirmed in vitro to be specific for cytomegalovirus antigens.

The cohort comprised 666 healthy bone marrow donors. At the time of sampling, all cohort members were nominally healthy, though unrecorded immune exposures were likely present. The donor tested CMV seronegative, placing the donor among the 350 or so seronegative members of the cohort. A peripheral blood sample was provided by each donor, and peripheral blood mononuclear cells were used for TCR beta sequencing. Genomic DNA was extracted from the blood cell samples with the Qiagen DNeasy Blood Extraction Kit. Sequencing used PBMCs. The chain was built from TRBV29-1 and TRBJ2-1, and TRBD1 matches 10 of the central bases. The sequence derives from a man aged 35 to 55 in good health and CMV-seronegative. The CDR3 region has the sequence CSVAIRPPGQGTAEQFF. At the DNA level, the sequence is TGCAGCGTTGCAATAAGACCTCCGGGACAGGGGACCGCTGAGCAGTTCTTC.